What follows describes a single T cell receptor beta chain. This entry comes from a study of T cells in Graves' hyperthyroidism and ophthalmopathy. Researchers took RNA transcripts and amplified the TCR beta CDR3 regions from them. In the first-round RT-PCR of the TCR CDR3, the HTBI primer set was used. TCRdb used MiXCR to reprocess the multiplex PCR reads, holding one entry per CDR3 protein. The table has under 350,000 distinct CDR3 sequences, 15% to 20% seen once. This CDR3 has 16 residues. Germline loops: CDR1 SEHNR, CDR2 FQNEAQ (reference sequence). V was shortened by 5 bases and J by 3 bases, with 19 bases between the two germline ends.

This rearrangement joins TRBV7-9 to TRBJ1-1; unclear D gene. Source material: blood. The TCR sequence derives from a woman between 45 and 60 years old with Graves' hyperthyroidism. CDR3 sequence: CASSNAPNGGDTEAFF. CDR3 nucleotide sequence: TGTGCCAGCAGCAATGCCCCGAACGGCGGGGACACTGAAGCTTTCTTT. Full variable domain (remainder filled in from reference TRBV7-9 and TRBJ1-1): DTGVSQNPRHKITKRGQNVTFRCDPISEHNRLYWYRQTLGQGPEFLTYFQNEAQLEKSRLLSDRFSAERPKGSFSTLEIQRTEQGDSAMYLCASSNAPNGGDTEAFFGQGTRLTVV.